One sample yielded the 2 T cell receptor beta chains listed below, sequenced in a study of breast tumors, draining lymph nodes, adjacent tissues. The lymph nodes were axillary draining lymph nodes from breast cancer patients. TCRdb itself ran the multiplex PCR reads through MiXCR, one entry per CDR3 protein. The data show approximately 150,000 distinct CDR3 sequences, with approximately 30% seen just once and approximately 2.3% held by the top ten. Sample: axillary lymph node tissue. These receptors all stem from a female donor with breast cancer. Some clones in this sample may be carry-over from other donors' samples.

This sequence joins TRBV5-1 and TRBJ1-4; D is possibly TRBD1 (5 bases). The CDR3 length is 15 residues. Germline-derived CDR1 and CDR2 are SGHRS and YFSETQ. The V end was cut by 6 bases, the J end by 5 bases, with 17 bases between. In DNA, the CDR3 is TGCGCCAGCAAATCGGGACCTACTTACAATGAAAAACTGTTTTTT. Protein product: CASKSGPTYNEKLFF.

The rearrangement links TRBV11-2 to TRBJ2-7, with D hard to call. The CDR3 covers 13 residues. Trimming left V 1 base short and J 3 bases short, with 7 bases between. Germline loops: CDR1 SGHAT, CDR2 FQNNGV. The CDR3 sequence: CASSLVGSYEQYF. The CDR3 DNA reads TGTGCCAGCAGCTTAGTAGGCAGCTACGAGCAGTACTTC.